Each of the 17 T cell receptor beta chains below was sequenced from the same sample in a study of control samples from healthy donors and cancer patients (TCRdb year 2020). Library creation used the immunoSEQ multiplex PCR assay. Here the immuneACCESS table is served through TCRdb, limited to in-frame sequences with V and J called. Missing clones are a known gap in these copies; in checked studies unresolved V genes cover under half, and the rest lacks a known reason. The sample table holds over 85,000 clones, of which roughly 90% were seen once. In total, the top ten clones hold roughly 4% of the sample. Sequencing was performed on PBMCs. The receptors here all came from a woman aged 55-75 years with lung cancer.

The chain employs TRBV14 and TRBJ2-1; tentative D call: TRBD2 (5 bases). The CDR3 contains 15 residues. Germline V gives CDR1 SGHDN, CDR2 FVKESK. V was pared by 4 bases and J by 0 bases, with 10 bases between. Here the CDR3 reads CASSRAGSSYNEQFF. The CDR3 DNA follows: TGTGCCAGCAGCCGCGCGGGTAGCTCCTACAATGAGCAGTTCTTC.

The genes are TRBV4-2 and TRBJ1-4; the D is unclear. Germline CDR1 LGHNA, CDR2 YNFKEQ. CDR3 length equals 16 residues. The V end lost 0 bases, the J end lost 0 bases, and 8 bases lay between the germline ends. CDR3 coding DNA: TGTGCCAGCAGCCAAGAACCAGCCGCAACTAATGAAAAACTGTTTTTT. Amino acids: CASSQEPAATNEKLFF.

The rearrangement joins TRBV15 to TRBJ2-1, with no clear D. Deletions cut 1 base from V and 7 bases from J, with 8 bases between. CDR1 is LNHNV, CDR2 YYDKDF, per germline (reference sequence). The CDR3 contains 13 residues. The CDR3 region is CATSRGVGNEQFF. DNA for the CDR3: TGTGCCACCAGCAGAGGGGTGGGGAATGAGCAGTTCTTC.

The gene calls are TRBV5-1 and TRBJ2-3; TRBD2 might be the D (5 bases). This CDR3 region has 16 residues. V was trimmed by 4 bases and J by 2 bases, leaving 17 bases between them. The germline CDR1 and CDR2 sequences are SGHRS and YFSETQ. The CDR3 nucleotides read TGCGCCAGCAGCCCCCGGGGAATGAGTGCCACAGATACGCAGTATTTT. It codes for CASSPRGMSATDTQYF.

The rearrangement joins TRBV15 to TRBJ1-5, with D unclear. Per germline, CDR1 LNHNV and CDR2 YYDKDF (reference sequence). The CDR3 has 15 residues. V was shortened by 0 bases and J by 0 bases, with 6 bases between the two germline ends. The DNA of the CDR3 is TGTGCCACCAGCAGAGATGTGGGTAGCAATCAGCCCCAGCATTTT. It codes for CATSRDVGSNQPQHF.

The chain links TRBV2 to TRBJ1-2, with 8 positions matching TRBD1. The CDR3 contains 14 residues. In germline, CDR1 is SNHLY, CDR2 FYNNEI. The V gene end was trimmed by 4 bases and the J gene end by 2 bases; junction bases not matched to a gene: 3. The CDR3 DNA is TGTGCCAGCAGTGCCCGGACAGGGAACTATGGCTACACCTTC. Translated: CASSARTGNYGYTF.

V gene TRBV29-1 combines with J gene TRBJ2-3; D is tentatively TRBD1 or TRBD2 (6 bases each). The CDR3 is made up of 16 amino acids. Trimming took off 1 base at V and 6 bases at J, with 20 bases between the two ends. Germline-derived CDR1 and CDR2 are SQVTM and ANQGSEA. The CDR3 DNA reads TGCAGCGTTGAAGGCGGTAGGCCGCGAGGGGGGGATACGCAGTATTTT. Its translation is CSVEGGRPRGGDTQYF.

The chain recombines TRBV7-9 with TRBJ1-1; tentative D call: TRBD1 (5 bases). Per germline, CDR1 SEHNR and CDR2 FQNEAQ (reference sequence). V was trimmed by 0 bases and J by 5 bases, leaving 13 bases between them. The CDR3 extends over 15 amino acids. The CDR3 nucleotides read TGTGCCAGCAGCTTAGCGGGGACGGACTTTACTGAAGCTTTCTTT. Translated, it gives CASSLAGTDFTEAFF.

CDR3 in DNA: TGTGCCAGCAGCCAAGATCTCTTGACAGGGGGCGTAGCTTTCTTT. Translating gives CASSQDLLTGGVAFF. V and J are TRBV3-1 (or the pseudogene TRBV3-2) and TRBJ1-1, with 10 bases aligning to TRBD1. With V trimmed by 0 bases and J by 10 bases, 8 bases remained unmatched. The CDR3 contains 15 residues. Germline V gives CDR1 LGHDT, CDR2 YNNKEL (reference sequence).

V and J are TRBV2 and TRBJ1-4; the D is unclear. Germline V lookup: CDR1 SNHLY, CDR2 FYNNEI. V gave up 3 bases and J gave up 6 bases, with 14 bases separating them. This CDR3 spans 15 amino acids. CDR3 coding DNA: TGTGCCAGCAGTGACGCGACGGTTTTTTATGAAAAACTGTTTTTT. Its translation is CASSDATVFYEKLFF.

This clone was seen just once. This chain connects TRBV11-2 to TRBJ2-5; D is unclear. Germline V gene sequence: CDR1 SGHAT, CDR2 FQNNGV. V was trimmed by 2 bases and J by 0 bases, leaving 1 base between them. This CDR3 comprises 12 residues. CDR3 in DNA: TGTGCCAGCAGCTTAAACCAAGAGACCCAGTACTTC. It specifies CASSLNQETQYF.

As concerns this clone: Germline and junction disagree at one end, which may indicate a read error. The genes are TRBV7-7 and TRBJ2-5; 8 bases are shared with TRBD1. This CDR3 has 16 amino acids. Germline V lookup: CDR1 SSHAT, CDR2 FNYEAQ (reference sequence). CDR3 region: CASSPGTGGLQETQYF. In nucleotides, the CDR3 is TGTGCTAGCAGCCCCGGGACAGGAGGCTTACAAGAGACCCAGTACTTC. The full variable domain, its missing parts supplied by reference TRBV7-7 and TRBJ2-5, is GAGVSQSPRYKVTKRGQDVTLRCDPISSHATLYWYQQALGQGPEFLTYFNYEAQPDKSGLPSDRFSAERPEGSISTLTIQRTEQRDSAMYRCASSPGTGGLQETQYFGPGTRLLVL.

V usage is TRBV2 and J usage is TRBJ1-5; 8 bases line up with TRBD1. The CDR3 spans 16 residues. Germline assignment: CDR1 SNHLY and CDR2 FYNNEI. V lost 5 bases, J lost 1 base, and 7 bases stayed unmatched. The CDR3 nucleotides read TGTGCCAGCAGTTCACCGACAGGGGTGAGCAATCAGCCCCAGCATTTT. Its translation: CASSSPTGVSNQPQHF.

The chain recombines TRBV27 with TRBJ2-1, with D maybe TRBD1 (7 bases). Germline lookup yields CDR1 MNHEY and CDR2 SMNVEV (reference sequence). The CDR3 extends over 16 amino acids. Between the trimmed V and J ends, which lost 7 bases and 0 bases, there was a span of 16 bases. CDR3 nucleotides: TGTGCCAGCACCATGCGCGGGACAGACTCCTACAATGAGCAGTTCTTC. It yields the protein CASTMRGTDSYNEQFF.

The chain carries TRBV6-1 and TRBJ1-2, with a weak D call TRBD1 (5 bases). V dropped 3 bases and J dropped 1 base, with 6 bases sitting between them. The CDR3 is 13 amino acids. Per germline, CDR1 MNHNS and CDR2 SASEGT. The CDR3 bases are TGTGCCAGCAGTGAGACAGTTAACTATGGCTACACCTTC. Translated: CASSETVNYGYTF.

The V gene is TRBV27, the J gene TRBJ2-7; tentatively, D is TRBD2 (5 bases). The germline gives CDR1 MNHEY, CDR2 SMNVEV (reference sequence). Between the trimmed V and J ends, which lost 0 bases and 5 bases, there was a span of 23 bases. The CDR3 spans 18 residues. The CDR3 DNA reads TGTGCCAGCAGTTTATCGTCTATAAGGAGGCTCACTCAGGACGAGCAGTACTTC. Its protein is CASSLSSIRRLTQDEQYF.

This chain joins TRBV19 and TRBJ1-1; D unclear. The germline V gene encodes CDR1 LNHDA and CDR2 SQIVND (reference sequence). V was pared by 9 bases and J by 4 bases, with 9 bases between. The CDR3 length is 11 residues. Written as DNA, the CDR3 is TGTGCCAGCGCCTCCCCCACTGAAGCTTTCTTT. This codes for CASASPTEAFF.